One sample yielded the 2 T cell receptor beta chains listed below, sequenced in a study of shared clonotypes between healthy human individuals. Naivety among CD8 cells was defined by CD45RO negativity and positive CCR7 selection, thereby excluding terminally differentiated effector memory CD45RA+ cells. This table comes from immunoSEQ multiplex PCR, and its TCRdb copy is limited to in-frame clones, with some not included. There are about 820,000 clones in the sample; 85% to 95% occur only once, and approximately 25% lies in the top ten. The sequenced material came from naive CD8+ T cells sorted from blood. Receptor source: a man in his thirties or forties in good health.

The V gene is TRBV2, the J gene TRBJ1-5; D not certain. The CDR3 has 15 residues. Germline V gives CDR1 SNHLY, CDR2 FYNNEI. The V gene lost 2 bases and the J gene lost 6 bases, with 14 bases spanning the gap. For the CDR3, the DNA is TGTGCCAGCAGTGAATGGATAGAAAAGGCTCAGCCCCAGCATTTT. It is translated as CASSEWIEKAQPQHF. Together with reference TRBV2 and TRBJ1-5, the CDR3 gives the full variable domain: EPEVTQTPSHQVTQMGQEVILRCVPISNHLYFYWYRQILGQKVEFLVSFYNNEISEKSEIFDDQFSVERPDGSNFTLKIRSTKLEDSAMYFCASSEWIEKAQPQHFGDGTRLSIL.

The gene calls are TRBV6-5 and TRBJ1-1, with 11 bases lining up with TRBD1. The V gene's germline CDR1 is MNHEY and CDR2 SVGAGI. Trimming cost V 6 bases and J 3 bases; bases outside gene matches: 3. This CDR3 is 14 amino acids long. The DNA of the CDR3 is TGTGCCAGCAGCTCGGGACAGGGGGACACTGAAGCTTTCTTT. Its protein is CASSSGQGDTEAFF.